This T cell receptor beta chain comes out of a study of identical twins. TCRdb used MiXCR to reprocess the 5' RACE reads, holding one entry per CDR3 protein. The sample shows 1.5 million or so distinct CDR3 sequences, around 33% of them seen only once. The CDR3 runs 16 residues. Trimming removed 9 bases from V and 4 bases from J, with 22 bases in between. The germline V gene has CDR1 SNHLY and CDR2 FYNNEI. This clonotype was sampled from a newborn girl in good health. V is TRBV2 and J is TRBJ2-1, with D perhaps matching TRBD2 (7 bases). The sample consisted of cord blood. CDR3 DNA: TGTGCCAGTACTGGGGGGGCTTCGGCCCTGTACAATGAGCAGTTCTTC. Translated, it gives CASTGGASALYNEQFF.